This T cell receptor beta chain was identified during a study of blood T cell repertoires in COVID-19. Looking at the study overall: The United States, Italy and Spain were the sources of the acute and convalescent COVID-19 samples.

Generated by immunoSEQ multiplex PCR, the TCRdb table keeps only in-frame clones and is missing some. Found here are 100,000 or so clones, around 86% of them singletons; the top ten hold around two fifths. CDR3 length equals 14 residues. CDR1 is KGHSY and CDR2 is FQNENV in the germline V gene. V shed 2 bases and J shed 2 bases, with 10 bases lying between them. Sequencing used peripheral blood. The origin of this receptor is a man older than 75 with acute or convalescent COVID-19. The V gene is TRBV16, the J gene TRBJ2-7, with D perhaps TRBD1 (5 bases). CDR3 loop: CASSQRGSTYEQYF. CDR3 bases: TGTGCCAGCAGCCAAAGGGGTTCGACCTACGAGCAGTACTTC.